This T cell receptor (beta chain) was sequenced during a study of blood T cell repertoires in COVID-19. Measured with immunoSEQ multiplex PCR; TCRdb has only the in-frame clones, and not every one. The sample shows 200,000 or so clones, 85% to 90% of them seen only once. Across 20 to 25 US areas, participants ranged in age from about 18 to 100 years. The CDR3 length is 14 residues. V gave up 10 bases and J gave up 6 bases, with 21 bases separating them. Germline CDR1 MNHEY, CDR2 SVGAGI. The material sequenced was PBMCs or T cells enriched from blood (not recorded which). The receptor comes from a woman aged 18-29 years in a cohort exposed to, infected with or recovered from COVID-19 (not recorded which). This chain uses TRBV6-5 with TRBJ1-2; tentatively, D is TRBD1 (5 bases). CDR3 sequence reads: CATTGSTVIDGYTF. In DNA form, the CDR3 reads TGTGCCACAACAGGCTCGACAGTGATCGATGGCTACACCTTC.